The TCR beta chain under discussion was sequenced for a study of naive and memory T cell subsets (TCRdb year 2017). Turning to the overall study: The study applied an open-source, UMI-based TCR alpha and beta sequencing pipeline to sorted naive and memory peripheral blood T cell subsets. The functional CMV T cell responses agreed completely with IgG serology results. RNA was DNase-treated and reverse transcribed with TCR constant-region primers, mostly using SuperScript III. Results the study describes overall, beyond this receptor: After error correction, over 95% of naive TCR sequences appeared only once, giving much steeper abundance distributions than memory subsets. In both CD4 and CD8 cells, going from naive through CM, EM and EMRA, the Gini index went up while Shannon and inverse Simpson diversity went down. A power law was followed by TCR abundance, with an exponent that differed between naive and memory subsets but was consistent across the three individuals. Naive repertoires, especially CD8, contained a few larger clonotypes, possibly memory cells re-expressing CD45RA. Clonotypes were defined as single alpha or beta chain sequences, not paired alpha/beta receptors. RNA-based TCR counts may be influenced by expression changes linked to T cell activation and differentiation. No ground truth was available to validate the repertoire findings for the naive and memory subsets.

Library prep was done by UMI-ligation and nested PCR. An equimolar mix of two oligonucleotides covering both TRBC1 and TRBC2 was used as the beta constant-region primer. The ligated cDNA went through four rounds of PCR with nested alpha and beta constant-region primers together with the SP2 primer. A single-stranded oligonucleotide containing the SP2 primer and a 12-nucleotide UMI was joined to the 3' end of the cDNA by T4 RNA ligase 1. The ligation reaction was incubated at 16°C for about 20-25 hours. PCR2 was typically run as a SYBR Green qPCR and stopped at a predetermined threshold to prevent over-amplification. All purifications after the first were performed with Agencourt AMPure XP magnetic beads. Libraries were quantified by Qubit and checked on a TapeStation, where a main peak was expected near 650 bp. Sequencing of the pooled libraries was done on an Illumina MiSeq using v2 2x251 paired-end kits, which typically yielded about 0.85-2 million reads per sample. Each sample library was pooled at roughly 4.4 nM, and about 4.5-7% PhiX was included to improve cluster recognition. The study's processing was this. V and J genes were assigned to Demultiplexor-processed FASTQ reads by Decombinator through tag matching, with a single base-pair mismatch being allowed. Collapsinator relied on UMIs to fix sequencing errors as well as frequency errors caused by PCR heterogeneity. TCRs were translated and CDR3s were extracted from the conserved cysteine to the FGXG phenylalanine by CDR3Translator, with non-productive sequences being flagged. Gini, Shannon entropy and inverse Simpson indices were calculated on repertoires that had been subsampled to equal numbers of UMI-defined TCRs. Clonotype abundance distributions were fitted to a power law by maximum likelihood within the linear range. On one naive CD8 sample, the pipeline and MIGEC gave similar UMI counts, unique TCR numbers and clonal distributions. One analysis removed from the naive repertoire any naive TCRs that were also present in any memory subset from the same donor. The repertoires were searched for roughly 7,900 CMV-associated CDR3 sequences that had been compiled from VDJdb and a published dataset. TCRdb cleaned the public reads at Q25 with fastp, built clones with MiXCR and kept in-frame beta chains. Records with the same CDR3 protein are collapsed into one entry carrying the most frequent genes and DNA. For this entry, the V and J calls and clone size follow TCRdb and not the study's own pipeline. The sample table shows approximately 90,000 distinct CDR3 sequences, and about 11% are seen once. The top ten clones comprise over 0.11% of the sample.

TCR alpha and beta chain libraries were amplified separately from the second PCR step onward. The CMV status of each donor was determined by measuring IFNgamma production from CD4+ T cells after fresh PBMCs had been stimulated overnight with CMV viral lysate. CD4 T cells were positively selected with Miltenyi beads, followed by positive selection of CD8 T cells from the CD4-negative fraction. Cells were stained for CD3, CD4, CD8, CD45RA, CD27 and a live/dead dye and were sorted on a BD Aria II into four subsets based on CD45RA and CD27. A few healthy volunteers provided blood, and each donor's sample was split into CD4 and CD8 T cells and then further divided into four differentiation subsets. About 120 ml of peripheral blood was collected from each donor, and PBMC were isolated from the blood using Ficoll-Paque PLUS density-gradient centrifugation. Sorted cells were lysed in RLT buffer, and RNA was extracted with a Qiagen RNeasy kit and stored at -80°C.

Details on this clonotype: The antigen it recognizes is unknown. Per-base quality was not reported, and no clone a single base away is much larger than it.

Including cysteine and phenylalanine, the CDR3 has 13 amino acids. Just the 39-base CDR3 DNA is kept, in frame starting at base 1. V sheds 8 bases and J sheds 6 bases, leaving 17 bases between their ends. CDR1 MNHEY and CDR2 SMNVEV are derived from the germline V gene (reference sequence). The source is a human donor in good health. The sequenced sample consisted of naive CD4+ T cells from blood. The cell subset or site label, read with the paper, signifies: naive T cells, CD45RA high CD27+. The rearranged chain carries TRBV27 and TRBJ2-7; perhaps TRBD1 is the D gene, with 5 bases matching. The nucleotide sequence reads TGTGCCAGCCGACAGACTCAGGCAGGCGAGCAGTACTTC. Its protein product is CASRQTQAGEQYF.